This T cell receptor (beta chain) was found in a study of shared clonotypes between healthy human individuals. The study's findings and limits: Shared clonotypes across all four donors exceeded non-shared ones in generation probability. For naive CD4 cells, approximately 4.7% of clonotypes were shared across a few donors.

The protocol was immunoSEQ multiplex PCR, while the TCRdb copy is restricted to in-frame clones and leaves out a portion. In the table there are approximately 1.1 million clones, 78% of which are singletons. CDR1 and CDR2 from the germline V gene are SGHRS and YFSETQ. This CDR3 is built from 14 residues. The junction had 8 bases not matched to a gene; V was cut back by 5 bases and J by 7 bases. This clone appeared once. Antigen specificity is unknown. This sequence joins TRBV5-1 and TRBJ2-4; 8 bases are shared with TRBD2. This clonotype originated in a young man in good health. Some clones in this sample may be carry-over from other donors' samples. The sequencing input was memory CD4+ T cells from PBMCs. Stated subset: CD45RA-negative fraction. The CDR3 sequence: CASSPDAGGNIQYF. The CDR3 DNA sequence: TGCGCCAGCAGTCCCGACGCGGGAGGTAACATTCAGTACTTC.